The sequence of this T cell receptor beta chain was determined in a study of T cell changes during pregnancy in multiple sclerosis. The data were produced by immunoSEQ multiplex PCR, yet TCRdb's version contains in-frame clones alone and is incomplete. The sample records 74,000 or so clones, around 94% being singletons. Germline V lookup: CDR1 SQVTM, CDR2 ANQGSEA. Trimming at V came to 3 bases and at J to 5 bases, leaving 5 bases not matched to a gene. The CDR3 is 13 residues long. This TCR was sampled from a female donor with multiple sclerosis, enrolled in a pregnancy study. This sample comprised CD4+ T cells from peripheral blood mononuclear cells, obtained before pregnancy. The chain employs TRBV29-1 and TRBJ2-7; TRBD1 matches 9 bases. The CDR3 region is CSVDGQGSHEQYF. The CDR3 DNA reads TGCAGCGTTGACGGACAGGGGTCCCACGAGCAGTACTTC.